The clone carrying this T cell receptor beta chain was seen a few times. Its antigen remains unidentified. The entry originates in a study of T cell responses to AZD1222 COVID-19 vaccine. Study-wide results and limits: Seropositivity was recorded at baseline in only a handful of AZD1222 recipients. Spike-specific TCR breadth and depth both grew after two AZD1222 doses. Reportedly, nearly half of unique spike TCRs recognized epitopes outside B.1.351/B.1.1.7 mutations.

TCRdb's table, derived via immunoSEQ multiplex PCR, lists solely in-frame clones and lacks some. The sample has 100,000 or so clones; 80% to 90% are singletons. The CDR3 consists of 13 residues. Trimming pared 3 bases from V and 3 bases from J, leaving 9 bases between. Germline CDR1 reads LGHDT; CDR2 reads YNNKEL (reference sequence). The chain uses TRBV3-1 (or the pseudogene TRBV3-2) and TRBJ2-7, with D hard to call. Sample: peripheral blood, taken on day 0 of AZD1222 vaccination. This TCR was recovered from an adult in good health. CDR3 sequence: CASSQVPNYEQYF. Written as DNA, the CDR3 is TGTGCCAGCAGCCAGGTCCCGAACTACGAGCAGTACTTC.